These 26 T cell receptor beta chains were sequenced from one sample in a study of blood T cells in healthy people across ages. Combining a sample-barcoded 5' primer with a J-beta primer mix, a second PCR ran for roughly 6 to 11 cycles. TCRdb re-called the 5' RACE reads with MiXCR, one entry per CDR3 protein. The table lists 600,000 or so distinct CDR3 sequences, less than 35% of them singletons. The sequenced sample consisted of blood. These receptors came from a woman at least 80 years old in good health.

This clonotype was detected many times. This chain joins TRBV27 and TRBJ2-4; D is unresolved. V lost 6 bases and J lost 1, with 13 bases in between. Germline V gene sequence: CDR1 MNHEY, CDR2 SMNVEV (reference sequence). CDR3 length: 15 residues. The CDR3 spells CASSTSGRAKNIQYF. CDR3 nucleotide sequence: TGTGCCAGCAGCACTTCCGGCCGGGCCAAAAACATTCAGTACTTC.

The CDR3 loop reads CASSTTYTGELFF. The DNA for the CDR3 is TGTGCCAGCAGCACTACCTACACCGGGGAGCTGTTTTTT. This rearrangement joins TRBV6-6 to TRBJ2-2; D is unresolved. V lost 6 bases and J 3 bases, leaving 8 bases between the germline ends. CDR1 MNHNY and CDR2 SVGAGI come from the germline V gene (reference sequence). CDR3 size: 13 residues.

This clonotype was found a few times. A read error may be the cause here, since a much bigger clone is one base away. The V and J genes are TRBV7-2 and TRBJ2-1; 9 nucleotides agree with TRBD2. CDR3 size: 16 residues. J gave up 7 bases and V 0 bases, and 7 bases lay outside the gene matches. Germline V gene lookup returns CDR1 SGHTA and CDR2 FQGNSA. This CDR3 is CASSLAWGLATNEQFF. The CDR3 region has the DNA TGTGCCAGCAGCTTAGCTTGGGGACTAGCAACGAATGAGCAGTTCTTC.

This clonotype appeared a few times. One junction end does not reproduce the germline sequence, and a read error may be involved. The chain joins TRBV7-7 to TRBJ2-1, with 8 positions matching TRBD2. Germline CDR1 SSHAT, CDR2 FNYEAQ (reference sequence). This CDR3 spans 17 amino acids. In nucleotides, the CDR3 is TGTGCTAGCAGCCCGCCGTCCGCGGGGGGCCTCTCGGTGAGGCAGTTCTTC. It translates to CASSPPSAGGLSVRQFF.

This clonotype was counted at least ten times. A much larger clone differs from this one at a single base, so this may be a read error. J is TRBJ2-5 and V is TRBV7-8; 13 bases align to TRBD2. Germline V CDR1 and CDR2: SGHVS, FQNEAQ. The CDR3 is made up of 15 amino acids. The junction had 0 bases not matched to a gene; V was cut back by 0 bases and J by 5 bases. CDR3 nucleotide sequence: TGTGCCAGCAGCTTAGCACTAGCGGGGGGGGAGACCCAGTACTTC. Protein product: CASSLALAGGETQYF.

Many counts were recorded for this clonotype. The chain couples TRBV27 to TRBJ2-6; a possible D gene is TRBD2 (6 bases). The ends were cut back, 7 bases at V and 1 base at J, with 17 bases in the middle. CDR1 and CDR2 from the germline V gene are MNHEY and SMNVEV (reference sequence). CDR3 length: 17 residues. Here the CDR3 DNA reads TGTGCCAGCACCTTCGGCCCTCGGGGGTCTGGGGCCAACGTCCTGACTTTC. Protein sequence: CASTFGPRGSGANVLTF.

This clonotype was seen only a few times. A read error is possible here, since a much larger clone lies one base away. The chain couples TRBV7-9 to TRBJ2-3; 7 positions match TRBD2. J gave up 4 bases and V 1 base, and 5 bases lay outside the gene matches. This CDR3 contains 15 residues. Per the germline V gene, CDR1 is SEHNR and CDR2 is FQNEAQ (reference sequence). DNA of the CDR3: TGTGCCAGCAGCTTAGGGACAACTAGCGCAGATACGCAGTATTTT. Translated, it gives CASSLGTTSADTQYF. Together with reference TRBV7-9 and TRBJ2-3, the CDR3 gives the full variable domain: DTGVSQNPRHKITKRGQNVTFRCDPISEHNRLYWYRQTLGQGPEFLTYFQNEAQLEKSRLLSDRFSAERPKGSFSTLEIQRTEQGDSAMYLCASSLGTTSADTQYFGPGTRLTVL.

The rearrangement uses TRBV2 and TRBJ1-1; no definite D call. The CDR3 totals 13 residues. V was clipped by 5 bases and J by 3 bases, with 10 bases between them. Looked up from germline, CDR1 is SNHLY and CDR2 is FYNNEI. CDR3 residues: CASSNKWDTEAFF. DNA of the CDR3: TGTGCCAGCAGTAACAAATGGGACACTGAAGCTTTCTTT.

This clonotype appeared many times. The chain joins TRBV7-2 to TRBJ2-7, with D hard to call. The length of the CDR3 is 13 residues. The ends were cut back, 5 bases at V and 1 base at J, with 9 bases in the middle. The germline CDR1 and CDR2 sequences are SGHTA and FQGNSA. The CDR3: CASSLTKSYEQYF. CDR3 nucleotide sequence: TGTGCCAGCAGCCTAACAAAGTCCTACGAGCAGTACTTC. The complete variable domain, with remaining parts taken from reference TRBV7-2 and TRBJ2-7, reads GAGVSQSPSNKVTEKGKDVELRCDPISGHTALYWYRQSLGQGLEFLIYFQGNSAPDKSGLPSDRFSAERTGGSVSTLTIQRTQQEDSAVYLCASSLTKSYEQYFGPGTRLTVT.

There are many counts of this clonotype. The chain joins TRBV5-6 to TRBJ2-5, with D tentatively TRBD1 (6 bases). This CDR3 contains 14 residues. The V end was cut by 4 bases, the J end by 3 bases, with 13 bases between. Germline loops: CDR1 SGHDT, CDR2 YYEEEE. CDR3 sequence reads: CASSPQGSKETQYF. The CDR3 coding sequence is TGTGCCAGCAGCCCGCAGGGGTCAAAAGAGACCCAGTACTTC.

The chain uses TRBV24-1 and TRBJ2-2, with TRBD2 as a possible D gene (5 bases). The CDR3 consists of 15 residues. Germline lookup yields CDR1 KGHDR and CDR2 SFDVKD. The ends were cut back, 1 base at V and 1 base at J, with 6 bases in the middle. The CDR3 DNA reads TGTGCCACCAGTGATTTCGCGGGGAACACCGGGGAGCTGTTTTTT. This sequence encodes CATSDFAGNTGELFF.

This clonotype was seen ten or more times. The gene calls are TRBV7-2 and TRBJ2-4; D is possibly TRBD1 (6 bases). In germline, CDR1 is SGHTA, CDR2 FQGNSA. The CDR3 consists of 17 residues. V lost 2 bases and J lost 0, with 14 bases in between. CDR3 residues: CASSLPWTEIAKNIQYF. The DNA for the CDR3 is TGTGCCAGCAGCTTACCCTGGACAGAAATAGCCAAAAACATTCAGTACTTC.

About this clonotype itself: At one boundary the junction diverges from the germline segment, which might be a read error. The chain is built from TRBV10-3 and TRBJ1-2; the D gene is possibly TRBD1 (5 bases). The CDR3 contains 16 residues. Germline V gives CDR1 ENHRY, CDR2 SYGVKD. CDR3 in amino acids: CALSGARAWDAYGYTF. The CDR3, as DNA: TGTGCCCTCAGTGGGGCCAGGGCGTGGGATGCCTATGGCTACACCTTC.

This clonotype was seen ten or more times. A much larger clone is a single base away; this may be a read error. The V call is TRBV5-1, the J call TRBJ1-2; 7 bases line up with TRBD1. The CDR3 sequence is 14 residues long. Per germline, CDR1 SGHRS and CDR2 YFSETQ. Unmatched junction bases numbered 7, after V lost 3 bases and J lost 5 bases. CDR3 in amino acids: CASSWEGQQYGYTF. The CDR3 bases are TGCGCCAGCAGCTGGGAGGGACAGCAATATGGCTACACCTTC.

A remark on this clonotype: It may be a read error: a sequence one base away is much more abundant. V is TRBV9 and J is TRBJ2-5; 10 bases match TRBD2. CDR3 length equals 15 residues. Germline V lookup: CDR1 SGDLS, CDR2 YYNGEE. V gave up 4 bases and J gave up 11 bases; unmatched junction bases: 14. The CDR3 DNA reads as TGTGCCAGCAGCCTCGGGACTAGCGCTTACAATGAGCAGTACTTC. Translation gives CASSLGTSAYNEQYF.

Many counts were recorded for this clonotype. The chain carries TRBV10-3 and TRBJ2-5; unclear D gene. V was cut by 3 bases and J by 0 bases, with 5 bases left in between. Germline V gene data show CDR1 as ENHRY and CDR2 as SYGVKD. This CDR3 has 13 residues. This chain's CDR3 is CAISDSYQETQYF. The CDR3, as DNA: TGTGCCATCAGTGACAGTTACCAAGAGACCCAGTACTTC.

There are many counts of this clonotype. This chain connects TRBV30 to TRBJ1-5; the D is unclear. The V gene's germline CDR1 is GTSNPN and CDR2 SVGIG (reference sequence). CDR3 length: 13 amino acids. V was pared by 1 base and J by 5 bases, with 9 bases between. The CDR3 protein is CAWSEGLDQPQHF. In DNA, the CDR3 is TGTGCCTGGAGTGAGGGTTTGGATCAGCCCCAGCATTTT.

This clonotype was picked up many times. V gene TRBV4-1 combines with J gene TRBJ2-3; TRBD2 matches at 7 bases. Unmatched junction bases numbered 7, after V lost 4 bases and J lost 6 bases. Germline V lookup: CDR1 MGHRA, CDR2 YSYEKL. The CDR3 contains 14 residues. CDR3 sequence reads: CASSPSGPLDTQYF. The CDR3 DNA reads TGCGCCAGCAGCCCTAGCGGACCACTGGATACGCAGTATTTT.

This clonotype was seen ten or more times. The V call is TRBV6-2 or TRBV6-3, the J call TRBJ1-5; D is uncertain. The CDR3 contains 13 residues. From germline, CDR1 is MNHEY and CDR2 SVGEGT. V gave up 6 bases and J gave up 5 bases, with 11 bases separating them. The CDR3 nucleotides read TGTGCCAGCAGCTATGCGCGTTATCAGCCCCAGCATTTT. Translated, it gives CASSYARYQPQHF.

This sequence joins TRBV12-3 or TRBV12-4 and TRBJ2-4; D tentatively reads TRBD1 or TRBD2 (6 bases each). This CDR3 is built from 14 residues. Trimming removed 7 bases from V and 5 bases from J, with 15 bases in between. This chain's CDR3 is CASKDLGGQNIQYF. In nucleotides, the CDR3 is TGTGCCAGCAAGGACTTGGGGGGCCAAAACATTCAGTACTTC.

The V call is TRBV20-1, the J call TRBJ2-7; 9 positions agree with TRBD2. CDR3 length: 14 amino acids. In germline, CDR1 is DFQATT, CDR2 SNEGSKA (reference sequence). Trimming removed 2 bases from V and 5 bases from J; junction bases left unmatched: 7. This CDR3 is CSARRSGRGNEQYF. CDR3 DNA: TGCAGTGCTAGACGTAGCGGGAGAGGAAACGAGCAGTACTTC.

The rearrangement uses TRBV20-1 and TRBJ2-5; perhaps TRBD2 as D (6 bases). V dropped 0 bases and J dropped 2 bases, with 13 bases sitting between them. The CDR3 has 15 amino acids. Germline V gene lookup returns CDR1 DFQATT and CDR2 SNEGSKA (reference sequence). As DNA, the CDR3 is TGCAGTGCTAGAGACCGAGGACTACCTCAAGAGACCCAGTACTTC. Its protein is CSARDRGLPQETQYF.

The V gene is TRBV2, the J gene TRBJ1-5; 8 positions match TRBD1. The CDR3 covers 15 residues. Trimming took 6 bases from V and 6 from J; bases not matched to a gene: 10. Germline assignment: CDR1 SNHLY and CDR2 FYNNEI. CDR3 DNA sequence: TGTGCCAGCAGCCCGGGACAGGAGGACGGTCAGCCCCAGCATTTT. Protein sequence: CASSPGQEDGQPQHF.

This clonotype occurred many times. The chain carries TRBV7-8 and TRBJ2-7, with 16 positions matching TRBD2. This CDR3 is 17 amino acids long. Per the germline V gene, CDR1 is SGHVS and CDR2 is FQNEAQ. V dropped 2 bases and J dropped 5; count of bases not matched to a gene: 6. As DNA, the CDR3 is TGTGCCAGCAGCTTATCGGGACTAGCGGGGGGGCTCCACGAGCAGTACTTC. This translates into CASSLSGLAGGLHEQYF.

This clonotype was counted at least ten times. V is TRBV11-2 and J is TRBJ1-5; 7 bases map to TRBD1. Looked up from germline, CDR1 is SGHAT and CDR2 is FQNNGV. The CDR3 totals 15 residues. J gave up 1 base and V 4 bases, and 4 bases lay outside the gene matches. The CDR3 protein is CASSSLQGSNQPQHF. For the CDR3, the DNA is TGTGCCAGCAGCTCCTTACAGGGGAGCAATCAGCCCCAGCATTTT.

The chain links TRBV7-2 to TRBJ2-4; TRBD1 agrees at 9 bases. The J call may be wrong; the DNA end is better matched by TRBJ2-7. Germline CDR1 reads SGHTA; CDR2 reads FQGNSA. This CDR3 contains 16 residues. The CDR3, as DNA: TGTGCCAGCAGCTTTTTCGTCGGAGACAGGGGGTACGAGCAGTACTTC. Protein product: CASSFFVGDRGYEQYF.